Listed here is a single T cell receptor beta chain. The antigen remains unidentified. TCRdb's copy holds only in-frame clones and misses some; the assay was immunoSEQ multiplex PCR. The sample carries more than 100,000 clones, around 84% recorded once. The entry originates in a study of T cell responses to AZD1222 COVID-19 vaccine. This CDR3 contains 13 residues. CDR1 and CDR2 from the germline V gene are SGHTS and YDEGEE. V gave up 6 bases and J gave up 8 bases, with 17 bases separating them. Overall study results and limits: Donor demographics were predominantly white British with a female majority; clonal diversity may be underestimated. A reported finding is that nearly half of spike-specific TCRs target unmutated variant regions. Repertoires were sampled only after the peak T cell response. Two doses of AZD1222 preceded a rise in Spike-specific TCR breadth and depth.

This chain joins TRBV5-8 and TRBJ1-1, with D unclear. The TCR comes from an adult in good health. This specimen consisted of peripheral blood, obtained on day 0 of AZD1222 vaccination. CDR3 bases: TGTGCCAGCACTTTAAGCGGAATTTCGGAAGCTTTCTTT. Translating it yields CASTLSGISEAFF.